This entry lists 3 T cell receptor beta chains sequenced from one sample in a study of blood T cell repertoires in COVID-19. Profiled with immunoSEQ multiplex PCR; TCRdb holds only in-frame clones, not every one. The table shows around 170,000 clones, with 83% occurring only once. The sequenced material came from peripheral blood. Receptor source: a woman aged 35 to 49 with acute or convalescent COVID-19.

The genes are TRBV6-6 and TRBJ2-3; D is uncertain. Germline CDR1 and CDR2: MNHNY and SVGAGI (reference sequence). V lost 4 bases, J lost 5 bases, and 4 bases lay in between. The CDR3 is 11 residues long. The CDR3 protein is CASSSRDTQYF. The CDR3 DNA reads as TGTGCCAGCAGTTCCCGAGATACGCAGTATTTT.

The V and J genes are TRBV28 and TRBJ1-4, with D maybe TRBD1 (5 bases). Between the trimmed V and J ends, which lost 5 bases and 6 bases, there was a span of 13 bases. The CDR3 sequence is 14 residues long. The germline CDR1 and CDR2 sequences are MDHEN and SYDVKM. Written as DNA, the CDR3 is TGTGCCAGCAGTCTTCGGGGGGTGGATGAAAAACTGTTTTTT. Residues: CASSLRGVDEKLFF. The full variable domain, completed using reference TRBV28 and TRBJ1-4, is DVKVTQSSRYLVKRTGEKVFLECVQDMDHENMFWYRQDPGLGLRLIYFSYDVKMKEKGDIPEGYSVSREKKERFSLILESASTNQTSMYLCASSLRGVDEKLFFGSGTQLSVL.

V and J are TRBV10-2 and TRBJ2-1; 7 bases map to TRBD2. The V and J ends lost 7 bases and 6 bases, in that order; junction bases with no gene match: 12. Germline loops: CDR1 WSHSY, CDR2 SAAADI. The CDR3 loop spans 15 amino acids. The CDR3 coding sequence is TGCGCCAGCATCCCCCAAACGGGAGGAAGCAATGAGCAGTTCTTC. Its protein product is CASIPQTGGSNEQFF.